The clone carrying this T cell receptor beta chain has a handful of counts. This CDR3 spans 15 amino acids. Between the trimmed V and J ends, which lost 4 bases and 2 bases, there was a span of 15 bases. CDR1 and CDR2 from the germline V gene are MNHEY and SMNVEV (reference sequence). This sample is drawn from a study of blood T cell repertoires in COVID-19. For the study at large: The cDNA or gDNA used as material had been derived from T cells, B-cell-depleted T cells, or PBMCs.

Generated by immunoSEQ multiplex PCR, the TCRdb table keeps only in-frame clones and is missing some. The data show roughly 24,000 clones, 85% to 90% seen once. This chain connects TRBV27 to TRBJ2-7; D is possibly TRBD2 (6 bases). The TCR originated in a woman of 80 years or more with acute or convalescent COVID-19. The sequencing sample was made of peripheral blood. The CDR3 nucleotides are TGTGCCAGCAGTTCACTAGCTGGAGGACCCTACGAGCAGTACTTC. As protein: CASSSLAGGPYEQYF.